This is a list of T cell receptor beta chains from one sample in a study of blood T cell repertoires in COVID-19. Sequenced by immunoSEQ multiplex PCR; TCRdb stores in-frame clones only, minus some. This repertoire shows 180,000 or so clones, around 83% found once; its top ten account for 4.5% to 5%. The sample was peripheral blood. All receptors come from an elderly woman with acute or convalescent COVID-19. Both conserved end residues are part of each CDR3. The D gene is left open where the match is weak. Expanded clones are given a class, and other clones once, few, many or no size at all.

len	abundance	d_gene	v_gene	j_gene	CDR3aa	CDR3nt
14	NA	NA	TRBV3-1/TRBV3-2	TRBJ2-5	CASSHWAQQETQYF	TGTGCCAGCAGCCATTGGGCTCAACAAGAGACCCAGTACTTC
14	NA	NA	TRBV11-2	TRBJ1-1	CASSPKWGLTEAFF	TGTGCCAGCAGCCCGAAATGGGGCCTCACTGAAGCTTTCTTT
14	NA	NA	TRBV7-2	TRBJ1-2	CASSPQGRDYGYTF	TGTGCCAGCAGCCCCCAGGGGAGAGACTATGGCTACACCTTC
13	NA	NA	TRBV19	TRBJ2-7	CASSNAGAYEQYF	TGTGCCAGTAGTAATGCAGGGGCCTACGAGCAGTACTTC
13	NA	NA	TRBV23-1	TRBJ2-1	CASSAGVYNEQFF	TGCGCCAGCAGTGCCGGTGTCTACAATGAGCAGTTCTTC
18	NA	TRBD2	TRBV5-1	TRBJ2-1	CASSSPEALAGGGDEQFF	TGCGCCAGCAGCTCCCCCGAGGCTCTAGCGGGGGGCGGCGATGAGCAGTTCTTC
17	NA	TRBD1	TRBV11-2	TRBJ1-1	CASSFSPGQGWNTEAFF	TGTGCCAGCAGCTTTTCCCCGGGACAGGGGTGGAACACTGAAGCTTTCTTT
17	NA	TRBD1	TRBV7-8	TRBJ2-7	CASSLIVVGDRGAEQYF	TGTGCCAGCAGCTTAATCGTCGTGGGGGACAGGGGGGCCGAGCAGTACTTC
16	NA	TRBD1	TRBV6-6	TRBJ1-2	CASSYYGTGKDYGYTF	TGTGCCAGCAGTTATTACGGGACAGGGAAGGACTATGGCTACACCTTC
16	once	TRBD2	TRBV7-2	TRBJ2-7	CASSLDSSGRAGGQYF	TGTGCCAGCAGCTTAGACTCTAGCGGGAGGGCCGGTGGGCAGTACTTC
16	NA	NA	TRBV28	TRBJ2-7	CASSLSVAAARDEQYF	TGTGCCAGCAGTCTATCTGTAGCTGCGGCCCGGGACGAGCAGTACTTC
13	NA	TRBD1	TRBV7-9	TRBJ2-5	CASSLGTGETQYF	TGTGCCAGCAGCTTAGGGACAGGGGAGACCCAGTACTTC
15	NA	TRBD1	TRBV18	TRBJ1-4	CASSQFQGAGEKLFF	TGTGCCAGCTCACAGTTCCAGGGGGCAGGTGAAAAACTGTTTTTT
14	NA	TRBD1	TRBV10-1	TRBJ1-6	CASSADRRNSPLHF	TGCGCCAGCAGTGCGGACAGGCGAAATTCACCCCTCCACTTT
14	once	TRBD2	TRBV3-1/TRBV3-2	TRBJ2-1	CASSQGTRGNEQFF	TGTGCCAGCAGCCAAGGGACTAGAGGCAATGAGCAGTTCTTC
15	NA	TRBD2	TRBV20-1	TRBJ2-2	CSASPSGKDTGELFF	TGCAGTGCTAGTCCTAGCGGGAAGGACACCGGGGAGCTGTTTTTT
16	NA	NA	TRBV18	TRBJ2-3	CASSPTKPTGTDTQYF	TGTGCCAGCTCACCCACTAAACCGACAGGCACAGATACGCAGTATTTT
18	NA	NA	TRBV25-1	TRBJ2-7	CASSESKLTGLTVYEQYF	TGTGCCAGCAGTGAGAGTAAGCTAACAGGGCTCACCGTCTACGAACAGTACTTC
15	once	NA	TRBV5-1	TRBJ2-7	CASSLDFGSSYEQYF	TGCGCCAGCAGCTTAGACTTTGGGAGCTCCTACGAGCAGTACTTC
16	NA	TRBD2	TRBV6-2/TRBV6-3	TRBJ2-1	CASSYATSGRGNEQFF	TGTGCCAGCAGTTACGCTACTAGCGGGAGAGGGAATGAGCAGTTCTTC
13	NA	NA	TRBV15	TRBJ2-7	CATSTRQAYEQYF	TGTGCCACCAGCACCAGACAGGCCTACGAGCAGTACTTC
14	NA	NA	TRBV12-5	TRBJ1-3	CASGPGPPGNTIYF	TGTGCTAGTGGGCCAGGGCCCCCTGGAAACACCATATATTTT